A single sample gave rise to the 3 T cell receptor beta chains below, sequenced in a study of T cell changes during pregnancy in multiple sclerosis. TCRdb's table, derived via immunoSEQ multiplex PCR, lists solely in-frame clones and lacks some. This table has more than 80,000 clones, 91% appearing once. The specimen comprised PBMCs, sampled in the first trimester of pregnancy. The receptors stem from a female donor in good health, serving as a control in a pregnancy study. Some clones in this sample may be carry-over from other donors' samples.

This clone showed up just once. The rearrangement joins TRBV5-1 to TRBJ1-1, with D perhaps TRBD1 (5 bases). Trimming stripped 4 bases from V and 4 bases from J, with 14 bases between. This CDR3 has 14 residues. Germline V gene sequence: CDR1 SGHRS, CDR2 YFSETQ. The CDR3, as DNA: TGCGCCAGCAGCCCTCAGGGTAGGGGCACTGAAGCTTTCTTT. Amino acids: CASSPQGRGTEAFF.

V and J are TRBV7-9 and TRBJ2-5; D might be TRBD2 (6 bases). The V gene's germline CDR1 is SEHNR and CDR2 FQNEAQ (reference sequence). V was shortened by 1 base and J by 4 bases, with 10 bases between the two germline ends. The CDR3 covers 14 residues. The CDR3 DNA follows: TGTGCCAGCAGCTTAGATTGGAGGGTAGAGACCCAGTACTTC. Its translation is CASSLDWRVETQYF.

The V gene is TRBV19, the J gene TRBJ2-7, with TRBD1 as a possible D gene (5 bases). Germline loops: CDR1 LNHDA, CDR2 SQIVND (reference sequence). This CDR3 region has 16 residues. V lost 6 bases, J lost 4 bases, and 22 bases lay in between. The CDR3 bases are TGTGCCAGTAGCCCTCTTGATCGGACACGAGAATACGAGCAGTACTTC. The encoded protein is CASSPLDRTREYEQYF.